These 19 T cell receptor beta chains share one sample of origin, sequenced in a study of identical twins (TCRdb year 2016). The method was 5' RACE. Sequencing relied on an Illumina HiSeq 2000. The public sequencing data were trimmed at Q25 with fastp and processed into clonotypes with MiXCR by TCRdb, which kept only in-frame beta chains. Records with the same CDR3 protein are collapsed into one entry carrying the most frequent genes and DNA. The sample table holds around 95,000 distinct CDR3 sequences, of which just under 6% were seen once. About 12% of the sample lies in the top ten. The sample consisted of memory T cells sorted from blood. Explained via the paper, the cell subset or site label denotes: CD45RO+ enriched T cells. The receptors here all came from a woman in her forties or fifties in good health.

This clonotype occurred many times. This rearrangement joins TRBV7-2 to TRBJ2-1; D perhaps matches TRBD1 (5 bases). V lost 1 base and J 7 bases, leaving 14 bases between the germline ends. This CDR3 region has 15 residues. CDR1 and CDR2 (germline): SGHTA, FQGNSA. The CDR3 DNA reads TGTGCCAGCAGCTTAGGACGGGCCCCAGGGAATGAGCAGTTCTTC. Its protein is CASSLGRAPGNEQFF.

This clonotype was seen many times. CDR3 protein: CASSEAGSGAETQYF. The CDR3, as DNA: TGTGCCAGCAGTGAAGCGGGTTCGGGAGCAGAGACCCAGTACTTC. The genes are TRBV2 and TRBJ2-5; D is possibly TRBD2 (6 bases). The length of the CDR3 is 15 residues. Germline values: CDR1 SNHLY, CDR2 FYNNEI. The germline V and J ends were trimmed by 0 bases and 4 bases, with 12 bases remaining between them.

This clonotype was seen a few times. The genes are TRBV4-2 and TRBJ2-1, with D possibly called TRBD1 or TRBD2 (7 bases each). This CDR3 is 18 amino acids long. Trimming took 0 bases from V and 4 from J, leaving 19 bases between them. Germline CDR1 LGHNA, CDR2 YNFKEQ. The DNA for the CDR3 is TGTGCCAGCAGCCAAGATGGGGGGGGTACAGGGGATTACAATGAGCAGTTCTTC. This gives the protein CASSQDGGGTGDYNEQFF.

This chain links TRBV10-3 with TRBJ2-5; D might be TRBD1 or TRBD2, each matching 5 bases. Germline CDR1 ENHRY, CDR2 SYGVKD. V lost 6 bases and J lost 3, with 14 bases in between. There are 14 residues in the CDR3. CDR3 amino acids: CAISGAGWEETQYF. The DNA of the CDR3 is TGTGCCATCAGCGGGGCCGGGTGGGAAGAGACCCAGTACTTC.

For the CDR3, the DNA is TGTGCCAGCAGTGTAGCGGGTCGGGGGTCCGATGAGCAGTTCTTC. Translated, it gives CASSVAGRGSDEQFF. The J gene is TRBJ2-1, the V gene TRBV6-1; 7 bases agree with TRBD2. The CDR3 spans 15 residues. The V segment lost 4 bases and the J segment 8 bases; nucleotides outside the gene matches: 11. Germline V gene lookup returns CDR1 MNHNS and CDR2 SASEGT.

At least ten counts were recorded for this clonotype. The V and J genes are TRBV11-2 and TRBJ2-7; 8 bases match TRBD1. The CDR3 length is 16 residues. J lost 2 bases, V lost 5 bases, and 11 bases had no gene match. CDR1 and CDR2 (germline): SGHAT, FQNNGV. The CDR3 nucleotides read TGTGCCAGCAGCCCCCGAGGGGCAGGGGGCGCCTACGAGCAGTACTTC. The encoded protein is CASSPRGAGGAYEQYF.

This clonotype was recorded many times. The rearrangement links TRBV12-3 or TRBV12-4 to TRBJ1-4, with D perhaps TRBD1 (5 bases). With 6 bases removed from V and 5 bases from J, the gap between germline ends came to 10 bases. The CDR3 consists of 13 residues. CDR3 protein: CASSPRVNEKLFF. CDR3 in DNA: TGTGCCAGCAGCCCCAGGGTGAATGAAAAACTGTTTTTT.

In this sample, this clonotype turned up many times. J is TRBJ1-1 and V is TRBV29-1, with a weak D call TRBD1 (5 bases). The CDR3 loop spans 13 amino acids. Germline values: CDR1 SQVTM, CDR2 ANQGSEA. V was cut by 5 bases and J by 0 bases, with 10 bases left in between. CDR3 nucleotides: TGCAGCGTTAGTTGGGGGTTGAACACTGAAGCTTTCTTT. Residues: CSVSWGLNTEAFF.

Ten or more counts support this clonotype. J is TRBJ2-1 and V is TRBV5-1; unclear D gene. CDR3 length: 16 residues. The V end lost 7 bases, the J end lost 0 bases, and 17 bases lay between the germline ends. Germline CDR1 SGHRS, CDR2 YFSETQ. CDR3 DNA sequence: TGCGCCAGCTTCCCAGGTGGGCCGAGCTCCTACAATGAGCAGTTCTTC. This encodes CASFPGGPSSYNEQFF. Full variable domain (outside the CDR3, taken from reference TRBV5-1 and TRBJ2-1): KAGVTQTPRYLIKTRGQQVTLSCSPISGHRSVSWYQQTPGQGLQFLFEYFSETQRNKGNFPGRFSGRQFSNSRSEMNVSTLELGDSALYLCASFPGGPSSYNEQFFGPGTRLTVL.

This clonotype was seen a few times. The chain recombines TRBV27 with TRBJ1-2; 7 bases line up with TRBD1. V shed 6 bases and J 4 bases; nucleotides not matched to a gene: 5. From germline, CDR1 is MNHEY and CDR2 SMNVEV (reference sequence). The CDR3 is 13 amino acids. The CDR3 reads CASSTRGLYGYTF. The DNA for the CDR3 is TGTGCCAGCAGCACTAGGGGGCTCTATGGCTACACCTTC.

Ten or more counts support this clonotype. J is TRBJ2-1 and V is TRBV7-8; the D gene is possibly TRBD2 (5 bases). CDR1 and CDR2 (germline): SGHVS, FQNEAQ. V was shortened by 5 bases and J by 0 bases, with 11 bases between the two germline ends. There are 15 residues in the CDR3. DNA of the CDR3: TGTGCCAGCAGCCGTAGCGCATACTCCTACAATGAGCAGTTCTTC. Its protein is CASSRSAYSYNEQFF.

This clonotype has at least ten counts. The genes are TRBV27 and TRBJ2-1, with 13 bases fitting TRBD2. The ends lost 5 bases at V and 1 base at J; junction bases unmatched: 14. Germline lookup yields CDR1 MNHEY and CDR2 SMNVEV (reference sequence). This CDR3 contains 20 residues. The CDR3 DNA reads as TGTGCCAGCAGTCCCTACGGACTAGCGGGAGTAGGGGATTCCTACAATGAGCAGTTCTTC. This sequence encodes CASSPYGLAGVGDSYNEQFF.

The gene calls are TRBV4-2 and TRBJ2-3, with a weak D call TRBD2 (6 bases). The V and J ends lost 1 base and 7 bases respectively, with 9 bases between them. Germline V gene sequence: CDR1 LGHNA, CDR2 YNFKEQ. The CDR3 is 13 residues long. CDR3 DNA: TGTGCCAGCAGCCAAGCCGGGGGATATACGCAGTATTTT. Protein product: CASSQAGGYTQYF.

This clonotype was seen ten or more times. The chain has TRBV29-1 and TRBJ2-1; D gene unclear. The CDR3 totals 12 residues. Trimming removed 7 bases at V and 9 bases at J, with 16 bases between. Per the germline V gene, CDR1 is SQVTM and CDR2 is ANQGSEA. In nucleotides, the CDR3 is TGCAGCGCGGGCCCAGTTGGTAGTGAGCAGTTCTTC. As protein: CSAGPVGSEQFF.

This clonotype was detected many times. The chain links TRBV9 to TRBJ1-4, with 8 bases matching TRBD1. Germline-derived CDR1 and CDR2 are SGDLS and YYNGEE. The CDR3 length is 15 residues. V gave up 2 bases and J gave up 6 bases; unmatched junction bases: 6. The CDR3 loop is CASSVGQGRDEKLFF. The CDR3 DNA follows: TGTGCCAGCAGCGTCGGACAGGGAAGGGATGAAAAACTGTTTTTT.

This clonotype was counted many times. At one of its ends the junction is not consistent with the germline gene, which may arise from a read error. V is TRBV24-1 and J is TRBJ2-1; perhaps TRBD2 as D (6 bases). Germline CDR1 KGHDR, CDR2 SFDVKD. The CDR3 contains 9 residues. Written as DNA, the CDR3 is TGTGCCACCAGTCCTATCGGGGGCTTC. Protein product: CATSPIGGF.

This clonotype occurred many times. The chain combines TRBV21-1 with TRBJ2-1; the table's D call TRBD2 went unverified against the DNA. TRBV21-1 represents a pseudogene. CDR3 size: 19 residues. CDR3 DNA: TGTGCCAGCAGCACTAAACAGACTAGCGGGGGCTTCTCCTACAATGAGCAGTTCTTC. Translating gives CASSTKQTSGGFSYNEQFF.

This clonotype was detected many times. V usage is TRBV20-1 and J usage is TRBJ2-3; 12 positions match TRBD2. The CDR3 has 15 residues. Unmatched junction bases numbered 10, after V lost 8 bases and J lost 4 bases. In germline, CDR1 is DFQATT, CDR2 SNEGSKA (reference sequence). The CDR3 DNA follows: TGCAGTACTCTAGCGGGAGGGTCCAGCGCAGATACGCAGTATTTT. Translating it yields CSTLAGGSSADTQYF.

Regarding this clonotype: This clone may be a read error of a much larger clone one base away. It is likely a read error, because the conserved phenylalanine at the end of the CDR3 is missing. V gene TRBV29-1 combines with J gene TRBJ1-1, with a possible D match to TRBD1 (5 bases). The CDR3 has 13 residues. V was trimmed by 8 bases and J by 4 bases, leaving 17 bases between them. The germline gives CDR1 SQVTM, CDR2 ANQGSEA. CDR3 coding DNA: TGCAGCTCCAAGCGGGGTGGGGGCACTGAAGCTTTCTGT. This encodes CSSKRGGGTEAFC.